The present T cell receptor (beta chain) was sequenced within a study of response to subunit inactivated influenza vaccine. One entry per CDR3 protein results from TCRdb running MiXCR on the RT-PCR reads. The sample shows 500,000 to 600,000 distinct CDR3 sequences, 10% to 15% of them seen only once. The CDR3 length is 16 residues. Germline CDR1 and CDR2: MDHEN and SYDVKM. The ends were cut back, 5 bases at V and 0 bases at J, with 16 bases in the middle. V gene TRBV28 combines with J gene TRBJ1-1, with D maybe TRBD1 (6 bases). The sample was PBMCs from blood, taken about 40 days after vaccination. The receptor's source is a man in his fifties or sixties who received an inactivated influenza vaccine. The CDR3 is CASSAATGQMNTEAFF. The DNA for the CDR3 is TGTGCCAGCAGTGCAGCCACGGGACAAATGAACACTGAAGCTTTCTTT.